Sequencing of this T cell receptor beta chain was carried out in a study of CD8+ T cells in alopecia areata. Whole-study context: Twice daily, treated patients received 5 to 10 mg of oral tofacitinib.

The CDR3 length is 16 residues. V was shortened by 8 bases and J by 1 base, with 18 bases between the two germline ends. Extraction and reverse transcription of RNA yielded cDNA as the sequencing template. The repertoire was sequenced with immunoSEQ multiplex PCR; TCRdb's copy has only in-frame clones and lacks some. Of fewer than 110,000 clones detected, around 84% appear once; the ten largest clones hold over 20%. Study-level findings and limits: Although TCR sharing was seen in mice, sharing across patients was less clear, possibly for HLA-related reasons. Normal skin contains resident alphabeta T cells, and these are also sequenced in scalp samples.

Turning to this clone: Its antigen is currently unknown.

As to treatment: oral pan-JAK inhibitor, 5-10 mg twice daily. This chain links TRBV23-1 with TRBJ1-5; D is uncertain. TRBV23-1 belongs to the ORF category, with a function that is uncertain. The sequencing used CD8+ T cells sorted from blood, collected at week 24, from a patient treated with tofacitinib. The clonotype was recovered from a human donor with alopecia areata. CDR3 sequence: CASVPNTGASNQPQHF. DNA of the CDR3: TGCGCCAGCGTCCCCAATACGGGTGCGAGCAATCAGCCCCAGCATTTT.